A single TCR beta chain is shown here with its context. What it binds is unknown. Amplification used 60 Vbeta primers and 13 Jbeta primers. Libraries were prepared by immunoSEQ multiplex PCR; TCRdb keeps only in-frame clonotypes and omits some of them. The sample lists tens of thousands of clones; around 80% were seen once. The V gene lost 6 bases and the J gene lost 5 bases, with 13 bases spanning the gap. CDR1 and CDR2 from the germline V gene are MNHEY and SVGAGI. This CDR3 comprises 13 residues. These data belong to a study of cytomegalovirus exposure and HLA in healthy donors. Study results and limitations: One later analysis reportedly identified an Asian-associated ancestry cluster that showed fewer N-insertions than the approximately 710-donor mean. Because they were indistinguishable, some V segments, including TRBV6-2 and TRBV6-3, were excluded. In a later analysis, TCR beta V- and J-gene trimming was associated with a missense DCLRE1C variant.

Sequenced material: PBMCs. The sequence derives from a male donor in good health and CMV-seronegative. V and J are TRBV6-5 and TRBJ1-2, with D maybe TRBD1 (5 bases). In DNA form, the CDR3 reads TGTGCCAGCAGCCTGACAGCCCTTTATGGCTACACCTTC. Encoded protein: CASSLTALYGYTF.